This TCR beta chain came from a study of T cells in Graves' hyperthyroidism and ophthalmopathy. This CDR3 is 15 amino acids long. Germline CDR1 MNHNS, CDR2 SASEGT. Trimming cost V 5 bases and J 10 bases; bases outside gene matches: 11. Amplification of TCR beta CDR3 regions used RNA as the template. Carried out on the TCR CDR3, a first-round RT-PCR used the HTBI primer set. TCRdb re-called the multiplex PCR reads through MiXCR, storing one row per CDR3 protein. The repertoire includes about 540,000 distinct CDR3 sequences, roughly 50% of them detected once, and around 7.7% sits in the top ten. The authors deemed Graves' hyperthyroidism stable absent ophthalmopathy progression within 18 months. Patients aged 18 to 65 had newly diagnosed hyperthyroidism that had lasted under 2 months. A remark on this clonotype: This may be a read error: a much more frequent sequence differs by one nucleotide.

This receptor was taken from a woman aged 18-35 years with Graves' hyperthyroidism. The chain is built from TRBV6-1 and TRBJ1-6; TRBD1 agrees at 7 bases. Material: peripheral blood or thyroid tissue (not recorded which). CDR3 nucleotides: TGTGCCAGCAGTTACTGCAGGGGGTTACGCTCACCCCTCCACTTT. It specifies CASSYCRGLRSPLHF.